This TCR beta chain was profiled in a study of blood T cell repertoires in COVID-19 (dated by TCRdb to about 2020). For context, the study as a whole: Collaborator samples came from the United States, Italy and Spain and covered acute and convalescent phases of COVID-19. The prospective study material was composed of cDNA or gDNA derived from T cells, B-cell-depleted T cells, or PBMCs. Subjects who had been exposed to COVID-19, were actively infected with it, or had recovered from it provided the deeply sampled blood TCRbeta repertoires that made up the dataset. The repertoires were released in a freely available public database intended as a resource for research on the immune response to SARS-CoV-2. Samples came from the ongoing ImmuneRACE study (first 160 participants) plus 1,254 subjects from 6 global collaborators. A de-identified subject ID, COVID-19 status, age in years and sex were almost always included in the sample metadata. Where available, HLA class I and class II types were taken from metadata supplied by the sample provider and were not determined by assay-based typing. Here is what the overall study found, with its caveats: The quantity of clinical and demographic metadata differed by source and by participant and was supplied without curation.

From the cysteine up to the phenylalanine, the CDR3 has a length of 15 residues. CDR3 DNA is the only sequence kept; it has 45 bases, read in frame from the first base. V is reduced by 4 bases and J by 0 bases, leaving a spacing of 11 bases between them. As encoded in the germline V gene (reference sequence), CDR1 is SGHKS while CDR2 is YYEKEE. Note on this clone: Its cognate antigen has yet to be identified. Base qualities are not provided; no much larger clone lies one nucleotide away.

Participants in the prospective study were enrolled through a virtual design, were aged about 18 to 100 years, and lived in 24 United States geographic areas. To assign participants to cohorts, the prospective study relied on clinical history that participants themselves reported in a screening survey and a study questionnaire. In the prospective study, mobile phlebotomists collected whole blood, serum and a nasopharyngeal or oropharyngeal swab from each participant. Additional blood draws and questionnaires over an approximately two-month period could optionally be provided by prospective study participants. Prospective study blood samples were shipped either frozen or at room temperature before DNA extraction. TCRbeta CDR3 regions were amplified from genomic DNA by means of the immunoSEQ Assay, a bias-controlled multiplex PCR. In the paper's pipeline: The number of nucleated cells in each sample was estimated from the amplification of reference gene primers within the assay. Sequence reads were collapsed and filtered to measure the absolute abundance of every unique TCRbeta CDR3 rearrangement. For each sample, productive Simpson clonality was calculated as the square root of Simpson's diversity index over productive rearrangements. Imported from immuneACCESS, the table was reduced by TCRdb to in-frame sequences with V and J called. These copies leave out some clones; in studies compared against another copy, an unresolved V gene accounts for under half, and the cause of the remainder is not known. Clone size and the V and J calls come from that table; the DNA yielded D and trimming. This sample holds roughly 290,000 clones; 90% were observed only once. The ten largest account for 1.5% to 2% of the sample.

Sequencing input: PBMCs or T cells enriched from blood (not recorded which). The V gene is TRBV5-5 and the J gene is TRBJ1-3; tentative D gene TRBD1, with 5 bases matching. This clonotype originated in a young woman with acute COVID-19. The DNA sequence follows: TGTGCCAGCAGCAACCACAGGATCTCTGGAAACACCATATATTTT. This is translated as CASSNHRISGNTIYF.